The clone carrying this T cell receptor (beta chain) came up a few times. This entry is derived from a study of blood T cell repertoires in COVID-19. Study information: Acute and convalescent COVID-19 specimens originated in the United States, Italy and Spain. T cells, B-cell-depleted T cells, or PBMCs supplied cDNA or gDNA.

CDR3 length: 16 amino acids. The authors' processing: Quantification of nucleated cells was approximated via reference gene primer amplification. The protocol was immunoSEQ multiplex PCR, while the TCRdb copy is restricted to in-frame clones and leaves out a portion. The V and J calls and clone size were taken over from that table, and D and trimming were inferred from the DNA. The sample contains roughly 60,000 clones, 78% of which appear only once. The chain is built from TRBV21-1 and TRBJ2-6; the D call of TRBD2 is as the table states it, not checked on the DNA. TRBV21-1 is designated a pseudogene. What was sequenced was peripheral blood. The TCR was taken from a human donor in a cohort sampled during active COVID-19. CDR3 region: CASSKGELSGANVLTF. CDR3 bases: TGTGCCAGCAGCAAAGGCGAGCTCTCTGGGGCCAACGTCCTGACTTTC.